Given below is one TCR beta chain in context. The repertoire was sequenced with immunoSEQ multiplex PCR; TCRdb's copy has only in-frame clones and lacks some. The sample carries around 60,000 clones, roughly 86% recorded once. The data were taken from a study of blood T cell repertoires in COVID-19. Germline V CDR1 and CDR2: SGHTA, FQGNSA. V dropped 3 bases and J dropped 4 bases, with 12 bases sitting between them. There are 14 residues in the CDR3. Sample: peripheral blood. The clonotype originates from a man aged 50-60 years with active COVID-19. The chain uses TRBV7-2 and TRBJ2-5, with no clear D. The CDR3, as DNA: TGTGCCAGCAGCTTGGGCCTCACCCTAGAGACCCAGTACTTC. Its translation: CASSLGLTLETQYF.